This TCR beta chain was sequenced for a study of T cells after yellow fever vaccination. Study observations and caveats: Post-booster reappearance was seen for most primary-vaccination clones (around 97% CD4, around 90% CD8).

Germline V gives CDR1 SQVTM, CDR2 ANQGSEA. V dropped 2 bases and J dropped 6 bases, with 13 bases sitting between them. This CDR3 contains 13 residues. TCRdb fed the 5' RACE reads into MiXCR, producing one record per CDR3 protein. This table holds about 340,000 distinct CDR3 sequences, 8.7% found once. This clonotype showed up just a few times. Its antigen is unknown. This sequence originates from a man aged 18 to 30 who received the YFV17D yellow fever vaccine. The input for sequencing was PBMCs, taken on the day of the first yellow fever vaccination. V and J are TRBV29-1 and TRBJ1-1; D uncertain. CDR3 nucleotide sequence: TGCAGCGTTGAATGGCGGCCAGGCGCTGAAGCTTTCTTT. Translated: CSVEWRPGAEAFF. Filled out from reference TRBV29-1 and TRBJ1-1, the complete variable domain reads SAVISQKPSRDICQRGTSLTIQCQVDSQVTMMFWYRQQPGQSLTLIATANQGSEATYESGFVIDKFPISRPNLTFSTLTVSNMSPEDSSIYLCSVEWRPGAEAFFGQGTRLTVV.